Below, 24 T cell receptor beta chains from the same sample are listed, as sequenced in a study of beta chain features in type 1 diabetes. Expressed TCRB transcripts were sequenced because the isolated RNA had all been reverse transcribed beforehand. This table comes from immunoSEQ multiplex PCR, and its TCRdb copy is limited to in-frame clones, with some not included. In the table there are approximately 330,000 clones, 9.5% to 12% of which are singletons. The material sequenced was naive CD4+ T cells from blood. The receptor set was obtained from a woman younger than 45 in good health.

The CDR3 here is CASSLGQGLAGEETQYF. CDR3 coding DNA: TGCGCCAGCAGCTTGGGTCAGGGACTAGCGGGAGAAGAGACCCAGTACTTC. The rearrangement uses TRBV5-1 and TRBJ2-5, with 14 bases that match TRBD2. CDR1 and CDR2 from the germline V gene are SGHRS and YFSETQ. The CDR3 spans 17 residues. V gave up 0 bases and J gave up 3 bases; unmatched junction bases: 4.

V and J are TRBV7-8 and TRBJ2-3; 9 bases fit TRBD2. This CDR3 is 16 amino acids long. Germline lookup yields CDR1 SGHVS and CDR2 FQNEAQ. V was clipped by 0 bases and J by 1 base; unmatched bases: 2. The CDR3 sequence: CASSLAVAGGTDTQYF. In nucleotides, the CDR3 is TGTGCCAGCAGCTTAGCGGTAGCGGGAGGCACAGATACGCAGTATTTT.

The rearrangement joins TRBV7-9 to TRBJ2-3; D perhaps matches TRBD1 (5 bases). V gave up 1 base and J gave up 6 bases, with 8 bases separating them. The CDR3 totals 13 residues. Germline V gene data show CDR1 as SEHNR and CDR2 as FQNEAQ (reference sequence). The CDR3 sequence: CASSLEGPDTQYF. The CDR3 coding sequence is TGTGCCAGCAGCTTAGAGGGGCCCGATACGCAGTATTTT.

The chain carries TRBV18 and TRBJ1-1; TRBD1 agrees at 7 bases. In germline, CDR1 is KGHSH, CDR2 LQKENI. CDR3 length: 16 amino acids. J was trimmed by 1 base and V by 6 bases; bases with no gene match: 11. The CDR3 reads CASSLVPGQWNTEAFF. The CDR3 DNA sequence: TGTGCCAGCTCGCTGGTCCCGGGACAGTGGAACACTGAAGCTTTCTTT.

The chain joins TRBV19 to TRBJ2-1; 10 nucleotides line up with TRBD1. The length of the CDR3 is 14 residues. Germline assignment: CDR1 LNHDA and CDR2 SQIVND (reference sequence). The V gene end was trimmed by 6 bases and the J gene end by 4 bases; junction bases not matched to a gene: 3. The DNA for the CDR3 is TGTGCCAGTAGGTGGGACAGGGGTTACAATGAGCAGTTCTTC. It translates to CASRWDRGYNEQFF.

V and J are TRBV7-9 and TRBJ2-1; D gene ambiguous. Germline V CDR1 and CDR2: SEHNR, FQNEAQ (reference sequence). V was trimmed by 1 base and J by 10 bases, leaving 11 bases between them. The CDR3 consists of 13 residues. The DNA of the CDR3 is TGTGCCAGCAGCTTAGAGGATGGGCAAGAGCAGTTCTTC. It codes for CASSLEDGQEQFF.

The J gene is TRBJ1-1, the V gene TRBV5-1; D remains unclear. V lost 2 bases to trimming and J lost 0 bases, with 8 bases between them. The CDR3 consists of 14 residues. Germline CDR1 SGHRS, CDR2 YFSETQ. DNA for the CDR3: TGCGCCAGCAGCTTACAATCGATGAACACTGAAGCTTTCTTT. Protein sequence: CASSLQSMNTEAFF.

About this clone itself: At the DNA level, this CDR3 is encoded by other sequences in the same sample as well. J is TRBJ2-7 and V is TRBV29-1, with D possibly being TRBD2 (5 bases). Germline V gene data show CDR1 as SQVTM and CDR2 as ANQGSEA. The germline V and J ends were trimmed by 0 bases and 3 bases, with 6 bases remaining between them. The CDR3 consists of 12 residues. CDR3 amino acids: CSVEDRGYEQYF. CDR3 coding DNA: TGCAGCGTTGAAGATCGGGGCTACGAGCAGTACTTC.

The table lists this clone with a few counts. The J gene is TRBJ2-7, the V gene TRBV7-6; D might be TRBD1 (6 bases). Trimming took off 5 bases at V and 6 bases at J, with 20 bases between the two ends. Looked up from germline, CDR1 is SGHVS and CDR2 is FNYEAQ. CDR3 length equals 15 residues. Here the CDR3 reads CASSGPGHGAAEQYF. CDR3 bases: TGTGCCAGCAGCGGGCCGGGACACGGGGCGGCCGAGCAGTACTTC.

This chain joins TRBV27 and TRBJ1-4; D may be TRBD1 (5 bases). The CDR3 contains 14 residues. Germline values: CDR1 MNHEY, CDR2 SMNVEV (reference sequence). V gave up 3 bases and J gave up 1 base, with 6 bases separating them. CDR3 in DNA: TGTGCCAGCAGTTTTGACAGAACTAATGAAAAACTGTTTTTT. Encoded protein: CASSFDRTNEKLFF.

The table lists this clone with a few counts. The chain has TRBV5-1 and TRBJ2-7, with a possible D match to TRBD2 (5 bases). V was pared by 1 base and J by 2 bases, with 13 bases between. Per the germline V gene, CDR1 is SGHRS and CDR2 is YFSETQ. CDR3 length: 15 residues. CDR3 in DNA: TGCGCCAGCAGCTTGACGAGCGGCTTAACCTACGAGCAGTACTTC. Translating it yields CASSLTSGLTYEQYF.

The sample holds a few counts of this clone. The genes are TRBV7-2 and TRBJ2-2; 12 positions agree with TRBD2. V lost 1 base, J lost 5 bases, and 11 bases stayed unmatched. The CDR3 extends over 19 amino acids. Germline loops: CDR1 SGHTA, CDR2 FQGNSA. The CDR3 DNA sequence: TGTGCCAGCAGCTTAGTTCATACAATCGGACTAGCGGGAACCGGGGAGCTGTTTTTT. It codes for CASSLVHTIGLAGTGELFF.

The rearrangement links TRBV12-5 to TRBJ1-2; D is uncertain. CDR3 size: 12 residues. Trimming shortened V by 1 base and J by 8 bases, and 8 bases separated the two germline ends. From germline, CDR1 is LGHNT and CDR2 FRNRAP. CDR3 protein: CASGLATGGYTF. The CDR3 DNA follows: TGTGCTAGTGGTTTGGCGACTGGAGGCTACACCTTC.

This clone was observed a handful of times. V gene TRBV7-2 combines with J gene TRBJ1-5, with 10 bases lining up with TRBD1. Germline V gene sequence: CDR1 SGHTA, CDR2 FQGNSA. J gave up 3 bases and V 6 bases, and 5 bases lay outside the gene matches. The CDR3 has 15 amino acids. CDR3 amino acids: CASSSGTGDNQPQHF. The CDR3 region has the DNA TGTGCCAGCAGTTCCGGGACAGGGGACAATCAGCCCCAGCATTTT.

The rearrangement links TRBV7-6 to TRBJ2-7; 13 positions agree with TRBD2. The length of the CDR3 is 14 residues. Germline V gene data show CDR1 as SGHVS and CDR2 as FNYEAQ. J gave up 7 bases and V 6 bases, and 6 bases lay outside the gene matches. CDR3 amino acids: CASRDGLAGVEQYF. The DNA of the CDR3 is TGTGCCAGCAGAGACGGACTAGCGGGAGTTGAGCAGTACTTC. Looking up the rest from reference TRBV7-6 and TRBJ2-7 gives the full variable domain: GAGVSQSPRYKVTKRGQDVALRCDPISGHVSLYWYRQALGQGPEFLTYFNYEAQQDKSGLPNDRFSAERPEGSISTLTIQRTEQRDSAMYRCASRDGLAGVEQYFGPGTRLTVT.

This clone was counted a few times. The chain's CDR3 is CASSIGLAAEQFF. The CDR3 nucleotides are TGTGCCAGTAGTATCGGACTAGCGGCTGAGCAGTTCTTC. The rearrangement links TRBV19 to TRBJ2-1; TRBD2 matches 10 bases. Germline CDR1 reads LNHDA; CDR2 reads SQIVND (reference sequence). Trimming took 3 bases from V and 9 from J; bases not matched to a gene: 2. The CDR3 extends over 13 amino acids.

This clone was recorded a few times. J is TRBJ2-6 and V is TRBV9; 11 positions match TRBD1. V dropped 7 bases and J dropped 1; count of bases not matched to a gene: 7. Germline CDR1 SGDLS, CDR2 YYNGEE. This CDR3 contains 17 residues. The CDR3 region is CASARTGGISGANVLTF. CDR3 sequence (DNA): TGTGCCAGCGCGAGGACAGGGGGCATATCTGGGGCCAACGTCCTGACTTTC.

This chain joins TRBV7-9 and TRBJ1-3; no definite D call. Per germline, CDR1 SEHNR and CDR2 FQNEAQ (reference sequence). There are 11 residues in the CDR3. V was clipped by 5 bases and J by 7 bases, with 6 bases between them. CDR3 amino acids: CASSLLNTIYF. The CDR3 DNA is TGTGCCAGCAGCCTACTGAACACCATATATTTT.

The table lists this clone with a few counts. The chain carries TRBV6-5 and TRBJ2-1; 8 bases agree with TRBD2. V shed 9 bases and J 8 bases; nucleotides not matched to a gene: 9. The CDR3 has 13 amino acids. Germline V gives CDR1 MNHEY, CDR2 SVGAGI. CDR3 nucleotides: TGTGCCAGTCACAGGGCGGGAGGTCATGAGCAGTTCTTC. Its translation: CASHRAGGHEQFF.

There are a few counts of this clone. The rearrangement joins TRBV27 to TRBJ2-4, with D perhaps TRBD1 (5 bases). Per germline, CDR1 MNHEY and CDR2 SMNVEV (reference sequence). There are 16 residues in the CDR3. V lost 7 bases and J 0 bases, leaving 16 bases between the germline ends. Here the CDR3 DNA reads TGTGCCAGCAAACCAGGGATTTCACTAGCCAAAAACATTCAGTACTTC. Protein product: CASKPGISLAKNIQYF.

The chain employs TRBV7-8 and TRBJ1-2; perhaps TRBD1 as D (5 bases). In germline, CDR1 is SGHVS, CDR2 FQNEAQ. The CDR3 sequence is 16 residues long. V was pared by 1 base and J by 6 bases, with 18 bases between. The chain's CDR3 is CASSLGRGTRINGYTF. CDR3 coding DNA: TGTGCCAGCAGCTTAGGAAGGGGAACACGAATCAATGGCTACACCTTC. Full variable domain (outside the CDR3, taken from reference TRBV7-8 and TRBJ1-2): GAGVSQSPRYKVAKRGQDVALRCDPISGHVSLFWYQQALGQGPEFLTYFQNEAQLDKSGLPSDRFFAERPEGSVSTLKIQRTQQEDSAVYLCASSLGRGTRINGYTFGSGTRLTVV.

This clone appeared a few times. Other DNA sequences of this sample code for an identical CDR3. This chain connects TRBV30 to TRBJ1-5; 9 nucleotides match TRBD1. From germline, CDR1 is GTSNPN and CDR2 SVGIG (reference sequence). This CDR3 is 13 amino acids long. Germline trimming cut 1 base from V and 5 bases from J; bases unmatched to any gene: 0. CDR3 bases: TGTGCCTGGAGTGGGACAGGGGATCAGCCCCAGCATTTT. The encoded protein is CAWSGTGDQPQHF.

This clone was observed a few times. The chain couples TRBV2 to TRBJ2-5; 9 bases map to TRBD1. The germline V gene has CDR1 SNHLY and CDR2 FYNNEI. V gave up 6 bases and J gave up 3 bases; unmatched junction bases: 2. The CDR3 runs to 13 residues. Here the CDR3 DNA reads TGTGCCAGCAGGTGGACAGGGGAAGAGACCCAGTACTTC. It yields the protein CASRWTGEETQYF.

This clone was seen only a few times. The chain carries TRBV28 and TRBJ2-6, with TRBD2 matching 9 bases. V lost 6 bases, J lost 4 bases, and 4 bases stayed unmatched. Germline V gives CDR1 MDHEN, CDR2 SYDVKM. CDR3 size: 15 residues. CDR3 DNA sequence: TGTGCCAGCAGAGCGGGAGGAACAGGGGCCAACGTCCTGACTTTC. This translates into CASRAGGTGANVLTF.